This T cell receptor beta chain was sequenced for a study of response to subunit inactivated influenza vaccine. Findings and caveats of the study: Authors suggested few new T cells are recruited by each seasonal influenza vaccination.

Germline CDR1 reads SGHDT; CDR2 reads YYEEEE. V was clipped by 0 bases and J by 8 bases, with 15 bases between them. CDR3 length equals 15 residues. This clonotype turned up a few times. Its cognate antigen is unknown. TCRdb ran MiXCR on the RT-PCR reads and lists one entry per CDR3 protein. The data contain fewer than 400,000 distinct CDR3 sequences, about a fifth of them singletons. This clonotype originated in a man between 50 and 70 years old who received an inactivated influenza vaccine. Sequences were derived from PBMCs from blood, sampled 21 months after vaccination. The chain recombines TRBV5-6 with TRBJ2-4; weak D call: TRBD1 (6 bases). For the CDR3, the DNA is TGTGCCAGCAGCTTGGCGTACAGGGATGGAGACATTCAGTACTTC. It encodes CASSLAYRDGDIQYF.